This is a list of T cell receptor beta chains from one sample in a study of beta chain features in type 1 diabetes. Data came from immunoSEQ multiplex PCR; TCRdb stores just in-frame clones and leaves some out. Altogether roughly 380,000 clones are present, around 19% being singletons, with the ten largest covering under 0.05%. Source material: naive CD4+ T cells from blood. The origin of the receptors is a woman aged 18-30 years in good health. Each CDR3 is given with its conserved first and last residue. The order of the fields is J gene, clone size, D gene, V gene, CDR3 protein, CDR3 DNA. A D gene is named only where the DNA matches it firmly. Clone size is shown for a subset of rows, as once, few, many or a class of expanded clone.

j_call: TRBJ1-1; clone_size: .; d_call: .; v_call: TRBV19; cdr3_aa: CASSMQGRYTEAFF; cdr3_nt: TGTGCCAGTAGTATGCAGGGGCGATACACTGAAGCTTTCTTT
j_call: TRBJ2-5; clone_size: few; d_call: TRBD2; v_call: TRBV30; cdr3_aa: CAWCGGEEAETQYF; cdr3_nt: TGTGCCTGGTGCGGGGGAGAGGAGGCGGAGACCCAGTACTTC
j_call: TRBJ2-7; clone_size: .; d_call: .; v_call: TRBV5-1; cdr3_aa: CASSLWSGSYEQYF; cdr3_nt: TGCGCCAGCAGCTTGTGGAGCGGGTCATACGAGCAGTACTTC
j_call: TRBJ1-1; clone_size: .; d_call: TRBD1; v_call: TRBV29-1; cdr3_aa: CSGAVGQGVTYDTEAFF; cdr3_nt: TGCAGCGGGGCAGTTGGACAGGGGGTTACTTACGACACTGAAGCTTTCTTT
j_call: TRBJ2-7; clone_size: few; d_call: .; v_call: TRBV29-1; cdr3_aa: CSALIRAGEQYF; cdr3_nt: TGCAGCGCCCTGATTAGGGCGGGCGAGCAGTACTTC
j_call: TRBJ2-5; clone_size: .; d_call: TRBD2; v_call: TRBV10-3; cdr3_aa: CAIRDSGGGETQYF; cdr3_nt: TGTGCCATCAGGGATAGCGGGGGTGGAGAGACCCAGTACTTC
j_call: TRBJ2-3; clone_size: .; d_call: TRBD2; v_call: TRBV11-2; cdr3_aa: CASSPGLAGVGTQYF; cdr3_nt: TGTGCCAGCAGCCCCGGACTAGCGGGAGTGGGTACGCAGTATTTT
j_call: TRBJ2-7; clone_size: .; d_call: .; v_call: TRBV5-1; cdr3_aa: CASSETGSPPYEQYF; cdr3_nt: TGCGCCAGCAGCGAGACAGGTTCTCCTCCCTACGAGCAGTACTTC
j_call: TRBJ2-7; clone_size: .; d_call: TRBD2; v_call: TRBV7-2; cdr3_aa: CASSLAAGGREQYF; cdr3_nt: TGTGCCAGCAGCTTAGCGGCGGGAGGGCGCGAGCAGTACTTC
j_call: TRBJ2-7; clone_size: .; d_call: .; v_call: TRBV5-1; cdr3_aa: CASSQGAGAVEGYEQYF; cdr3_nt: TGCGCCAGCAGCCAAGGGGCGGGGGCAGTCGAGGGCTACGAGCAGTACTTC
j_call: TRBJ1-1; clone_size: few; d_call: .; v_call: TRBV11-1; cdr3_aa: CASSLKPTNEAFF; cdr3_nt: TGTGCCAGCAGCCTGAAACCGACAAATGAAGCTTTCTTT
j_call: TRBJ2-3; clone_size: .; d_call: .; v_call: TRBV29-1; cdr3_aa: CSVERSGYTDTQYF; cdr3_nt: TGCAGCGTTGAACGTTCAGGGTACACAGATACGCAGTATTTT
j_call: TRBJ2-7; clone_size: few; d_call: TRBD2; v_call: TRBV27; cdr3_aa: CASSPRGADYEQYF; cdr3_nt: TGTGCCAGCAGTCCGCGGGGGGCCGACTACGAGCAGTACTTC
j_call: TRBJ1-2; clone_size: few; d_call: .; v_call: TRBV19; cdr3_aa: CASSIEAGNYGYTF; cdr3_nt: TGTGCCAGTAGTATAGAGGCAGGGAACTATGGCTACACCTTC
j_call: TRBJ1-4; clone_size: few; d_call: TRBD1; v_call: TRBV27; cdr3_aa: CASSFRGQGYEKLFF; cdr3_nt: TGTGCCAGCAGTTTCCGGGGACAGGGGTATGAAAAACTGTTTTTT
j_call: TRBJ2-7; clone_size: .; d_call: .; v_call: TRBV5-4; cdr3_aa: CASSREYEQYF; cdr3_nt: TGTGCCAGCAGCAGGGAGTACGAGCAGTACTTC
j_call: TRBJ1-4; clone_size: few; d_call: .; v_call: TRBV30; cdr3_aa: CAWTDTLGNEKLFF; cdr3_nt: TGTGCCTGGACGGACACTTTGGGTAATGAAAAACTGTTTTTT
j_call: TRBJ1-5; clone_size: few; d_call: .; v_call: TRBV4-1; cdr3_aa: CASSQDSRGPQHF; cdr3_nt: TGCGCCAGCAGCCAGGACTCCCGGGGGCCCCAGCATTTT
j_call: TRBJ2-1; clone_size: .; d_call: .; v_call: TRBV7-2; cdr3_aa: CASSSPIRAGMDNEQFF; cdr3_nt: TGTGCCAGCAGCTCCCCAATTCGGGCGGGGATGGACAATGAGCAGTTCTTC
j_call: TRBJ2-1; clone_size: few; d_call: TRBD1; v_call: TRBV6-6; cdr3_aa: CASSFKGANNEQFF; cdr3_nt: TGTGCCAGCAGTTTTAAGGGGGCTAACAATGAGCAGTTCTTC
j_call: TRBJ1-2; clone_size: .; d_call: TRBD1; v_call: TRBV5-1; cdr3_aa: CASSPRTGFQGYTF; cdr3_nt: TGCGCCAGCAGCCCTCGGACAGGGTTTCAGGGCTACACCTTC
j_call: TRBJ1-6; clone_size: .; d_call: TRBD1; v_call: TRBV7-3; cdr3_aa: CASSLSTGGGSPLHF; cdr3_nt: TGTGCCAGCAGCTTATCCACAGGGGGAGGTTCACCCCTCCACTTT
j_call: TRBJ1-6; clone_size: .; d_call: TRBD1; v_call: TRBV6-6; cdr3_aa: CASSYSGTDNSPLHF; cdr3_nt: TGTGCCAGCAGTTACTCCGGGACAGATAATTCACCCCTCCACTTT
j_call: TRBJ2-1; clone_size: few; d_call: TRBD1; v_call: TRBV30; cdr3_aa: CAWSLGGSSYNEQFF; cdr3_nt: TGTGCCTGGAGTCTAGGGGGCAGCTCCTACAATGAGCAGTTCTTC
j_call: TRBJ2-1; clone_size: few; d_call: TRBD2; v_call: TRBV18; cdr3_aa: CASSPSTSGAWNEQFF; cdr3_nt: TGTGCCAGCTCACCATCGACTAGCGGGGCATGGAATGAGCAGTTCTTC
j_call: TRBJ2-7; clone_size: .; d_call: TRBD1; v_call: TRBV25-1; cdr3_aa: CASSPTGQGLEQYF; cdr3_nt: TGTGCCAGCAGTCCGACGGGACAGGGCTTGGAGCAGTACTTC
j_call: TRBJ1-2; clone_size: few; d_call: TRBD1; v_call: TRBV30; cdr3_aa: CAWSAGGGRGYTF; cdr3_nt: TGTGCCTGGAGTGCAGGGGGCGGTCGGGGCTACACCTTC
j_call: TRBJ2-6; clone_size: .; d_call: .; v_call: TRBV7-6; cdr3_aa: CASSSPLRKASGANVLTF; cdr3_nt: TGTGCCAGCAGCTCGCCACTACGCAAGGCCTCTGGGGCCAACGTCCTGACTTTC
j_call: TRBJ2-4; clone_size: few; d_call: TRBD1; v_call: TRBV29-1; cdr3_aa: CSGGQENIQYF; cdr3_nt: TGCAGCGGCGGACAGGAGAACATTCAGTACTTC
j_call: TRBJ2-3; clone_size: .; d_call: TRBD1; v_call: TRBV5-1; cdr3_aa: CASSSGTDLTDTQYF; cdr3_nt: TGCGCCAGCAGCTCGGGGACAGATCTCACAGATACGCAGTATTTT
j_call: TRBJ2-1; clone_size: few; d_call: .; v_call: TRBV28; cdr3_aa: CASSLILVTSYNEQFF; cdr3_nt: TGTGCCAGCAGTTTAATACTAGTGACCTCCTACAATGAGCAGTTCTTC
j_call: TRBJ2-3; clone_size: .; d_call: TRBD2; v_call: TRBV5-1; cdr3_aa: CASSLEGVRSSGRPDTQYF; cdr3_nt: TGCGCCAGCAGCTTGGAGGGGGTTAGGAGTAGCGGGAGGCCAGATACGCAGTATTTT
j_call: TRBJ1-2; clone_size: few; d_call: .; v_call: TRBV28; cdr3_aa: CASSLGRAYTF; cdr3_nt: TGTGCCAGCAGTTTGGGCCGCGCCTACACCTTC
j_call: TRBJ1-2; clone_size: few; d_call: .; v_call: TRBV30; cdr3_aa: CARSRVGYGYTF; cdr3_nt: TGTGCCAGAAGCAGGGTGGGCTATGGCTACACCTTC
j_call: TRBJ1-1; clone_size: few; d_call: TRBD1; v_call: TRBV4-2; cdr3_aa: CASSHPGQGSLMNTEAFF; cdr3_nt: TGTGCCAGCAGCCACCCGGGACAGGGAAGTCTAATGAACACTGAAGCTTTCTTT
j_call: TRBJ2-1; clone_size: few; d_call: .; v_call: TRBV30; cdr3_aa: CAWSVPGGFRGNEQFF; cdr3_nt: TGTGCCTGGAGTGTACCTGGAGGGTTTAGAGGCAATGAGCAGTTCTTC
j_call: TRBJ2-1; clone_size: .; d_call: .; v_call: TRBV4-2; cdr3_aa: CASSGGTSSEQFF; cdr3_nt: TGTGCCAGCAGTGGGGGGACTTCTAGTGAGCAGTTCTTC
j_call: TRBJ1-2; clone_size: few; d_call: .; v_call: TRBV5-1; cdr3_aa: CASSLVARADGYTF; cdr3_nt: TGCGCCAGCAGCTTGGTCGCCAGGGCGGATGGCTACACCTTC
j_call: TRBJ2-1; clone_size: .; d_call: TRBD2; v_call: TRBV7-9; cdr3_aa: CASSKGLAGGSSYNEQFF; cdr3_nt: TGTGCCAGCAGCAAGGGACTAGCGGGGGGGAGCTCCTACAATGAGCAGTTCTTC
j_call: TRBJ2-5; clone_size: few; d_call: TRBD2; v_call: TRBV11-3; cdr3_aa: CASSDQLAGETQYF; cdr3_nt: TGTGCCAGCAGCGATCAACTAGCGGGAGAGACCCAGTACTTC
j_call: TRBJ1-1; clone_size: few; d_call: .; v_call: TRBV7-2; cdr3_aa: CASSRDGGADTEAFF; cdr3_nt: TGTGCCAGCAGCCGCGACGGGGGGGCCGACACTGAAGCTTTCTTT
j_call: TRBJ2-7; clone_size: .; d_call: TRBD1; v_call: TRBV2; cdr3_aa: CANLQGIGYEQYF; cdr3_nt: TGTGCCAACCTACAGGGGATAGGTTACGAGCAGTACTTC
j_call: TRBJ2-1; clone_size: .; d_call: TRBD2; v_call: TRBV7-2; cdr3_aa: CASSSGVAGLLAFF; cdr3_nt: TGTGCCAGCAGCTCGGGGGTAGCGGGGTTACTCGCGTTCTTC
j_call: TRBJ2-5; clone_size: few; d_call: TRBD2; v_call: TRBV5-1; cdr3_aa: CASSTGLAGEQETQYF; cdr3_nt: TGCGCCAGCAGCACAGGACTAGCGGGGGAACAAGAGACCCAGTACTTC
j_call: TRBJ2-5; clone_size: .; d_call: .; v_call: TRBV19; cdr3_aa: CASKGLQGQETQYF; cdr3_nt: TGTGCCAGTAAAGGGCTACAGGGCCAAGAGACCCAGTACTTC
j_call: TRBJ2-1; clone_size: once; d_call: TRBD2; v_call: TRBV5-6; cdr3_aa: CASSSLAGGTLNEQFF; cdr3_nt: TGTGCCAGCAGCTCACTAGCGGGGGGCACGCTCAATGAGCAGTTCTTC
j_call: TRBJ2-1; clone_size: .; d_call: TRBD1; v_call: TRBV5-6; cdr3_aa: CASSWDRESRTYNEQFF; cdr3_nt: TGTGCCAGCAGCTGGGACAGGGAGAGTAGGACCTACAATGAGCAGTTCTTC
j_call: TRBJ1-2; clone_size: few; d_call: TRBD1; v_call: TRBV4-1; cdr3_aa: CASSQEHRTGEPYGYTF; cdr3_nt: TGCGCCAGCAGCCAAGAACATCGGACAGGGGAACCTTATGGCTACACCTTC
j_call: TRBJ2-5; clone_size: .; d_call: .; v_call: TRBV19; cdr3_aa: CASSITLQATGETQYF; cdr3_nt: TGTGCCAGTAGTATCACCCTCCAGGCCACCGGAGAGACCCAGTACTTC
j_call: TRBJ2-1; clone_size: .; d_call: .; v_call: TRBV5-1; cdr3_aa: CASSLQGTSSSYNEQFF; cdr3_nt: TGCGCCAGCAGCCTCCAGGGGACAAGTAGCTCCTACAATGAGCAGTTCTTC
j_call: TRBJ1-5; clone_size: few; d_call: TRBD1; v_call: TRBV19; cdr3_aa: CASSMGQFNQPQHF; cdr3_nt: TGTGCCAGTAGTATGGGACAGTTCAATCAGCCCCAGCATTTT
j_call: TRBJ2-7; clone_size: .; d_call: .; v_call: TRBV11-2; cdr3_aa: CASSVSGVSYEQYF; cdr3_nt: TGTGCCAGCAGCGTATCCGGGGTCTCCTACGAGCAGTACTTC
j_call: TRBJ2-1; clone_size: few; d_call: TRBD1; v_call: TRBV10-3; cdr3_aa: CAISPGQTNNEQFF; cdr3_nt: TGTGCCATCAGCCCGGGACAGACCAACAATGAGCAGTTCTTC
j_call: TRBJ2-7; clone_size: few; d_call: TRBD1; v_call: TRBV23-1; cdr3_aa: CASSHSGTVSYEQYF; cdr3_nt: TGCGCCAGCAGTCATTCCGGGACAGTCTCCTACGAGCAGTACTTC